The sequence of this TCR beta chain was determined in a study of long-term antiretroviral therapy in people with HIV. Remarks on this clone: Its antigen is unknown.

The assay, immunoSEQ v3.0, was run at survey level. Sequencing used immunoSEQ multiplex PCR; TCRdb keeps in-frame clones, though not all of them. The sample has 20,000 to 25,000 clones; roughly four fifths are singletons. Findings and caveats of the study: It was observed that HIV repertoires exhibited narrower CDR3 length ranges than controls.

The origin of this receptor is a man aged 45-60 years with HIV. Sequenced here: unsorted PBMCs, sampled 0.3 years after starting antiretroviral therapy.

The chain's CDR3 is CASSFGSLGPNYGYTF. In DNA, the CDR3 is TGTGCCAGCAGTTTCGGATCCTTAGGACCTAACTATGGCTACACCTTC. The J gene is TRBJ1-2, the V gene TRBV6-5; D unclear. Trimming took 4 bases from V and 0 from J, leaving 15 bases between them. Germline V gene data show CDR1 as MNHEY and CDR2 as SVGAGI. The CDR3 runs to 16 residues.